These 18 T cell receptor beta chains were sequenced from one sample in a study of blood T cell repertoires in COVID-19 (dated by TCRdb to 2018 to 2020). The library was prepared using the immunoSEQ multiplex PCR assay. TCRdb retrieved this table from immuneACCESS and kept in-frame rearrangements only. Not all clones are present; in checked studies, unresolved V genes account for under half, and no reason is known for the remainder. The sample table shows fewer than 250,000 clones, and less than 90% are seen once. Just under 20% of the sample lies in the top ten. The sequencing sample was made of peripheral blood. The receptors shown here come from a man aged 25 to 40 with active or convalescent COVID-19.

This chain links TRBV24-1 with TRBJ2-2; TRBD2 matches at 13 bases. V was clipped by 9 bases and J by 6 bases; unmatched bases: 18. CDR3 length equals 19 residues. Germline V gives CDR1 KGHDR, CDR2 SFDVKD. The DNA of the CDR3 is TGTGCCACCGAGAGTCGGACGGGCGGGACTAGCGGGGCCCCCGGGGAGCTGTTTTTT. As protein: CATESRTGGTSGAPGELFF.

This chain connects TRBV18 to TRBJ2-1, with TRBD1 matching 7 bases. This CDR3 is 14 amino acids long. From germline, CDR1 is KGHSH and CDR2 LQKENI. V shed 3 bases and J 7 bases; nucleotides not matched to a gene: 6. CDR3 amino acids: CASSPNDRENEQFF. The CDR3 DNA reads TGTGCCAGCTCACCTAACGACAGGGAGAATGAGCAGTTCTTC.

This clone was recorded a few times. V and J are TRBV6-2 or TRBV6-3 and TRBJ1-5, with 7 bases aligning to TRBD1. CDR3 length equals 17 residues. The germline V gene has CDR1 MNHEY and CDR2 SVGEGT. Trimming took 4 bases from V and 0 from J; bases not matched to a gene: 9. CDR3 DNA: TGTGCCAGCAGTTCCCGACAGGGAGACAATAGCAATCAGCCCCAGCATTTT. Translating it yields CASSSRQGDNSNQPQHF.

This chain connects TRBV10-2 to TRBJ2-3, with D maybe TRBD1 (5 bases). The CDR3 has 14 amino acids. Trimming took 11 bases from V and 6 from J, leaving 21 bases between them. Germline-derived CDR1 and CDR2 are WSHSY and SAAADI. CDR3 residues: CASRVGRAADTQYF. In nucleotides, the CDR3 is TGCGCCTCCAGGGTTGGCAGGGCGGCCGATACGCAGTATTTT.

The chain couples TRBV7-8 to TRBJ2-5; D uncertain. CDR1 SGHVS and CDR2 FQNEAQ come from the germline V gene. The CDR3 runs 16 residues. V shed 0 bases and J shed 1 base, with 12 bases lying between them. CDR3 region: CASSLAGQAFQETQYF. In DNA form, the CDR3 reads TGTGCCAGCAGCTTAGCTGGGCAGGCCTTCCAAGAGACCCAGTACTTC.

The chain links TRBV28 to TRBJ2-1; D call uncertain. There are 13 residues in the CDR3. Germline V gives CDR1 MDHEN, CDR2 SYDVKM. V was cut by 2 bases and J by 3 bases, with 5 bases left in between. CDR3 sequence reads: CASSLPSYNEQFF. CDR3 sequence (DNA): TGTGCCAGCAGTTTACCCAGCTACAATGAGCAGTTCTTC. The whole variable domain, remainder taken from reference TRBV28 and TRBJ2-1, is DVKVTQSSRYLVKRTGEKVFLECVQDMDHENMFWYRQDPGLGLRLIYFSYDVKMKEKGDIPEGYSVSREKKERFSLILESASTNQTSMYLCASSLPSYNEQFFGPGTRLTVL.

The sample holds one count of this clone. V and J are TRBV7-2 and TRBJ1-4, with a possible D match to TRBD1 (6 bases). Trimming took off 5 bases at V and 5 bases at J, with 21 bases between the two ends. CDR1 and CDR2 (germline): SGHTA, FQGNSA. There are 17 residues in the CDR3. The CDR3 nucleotides read TGTGCCAGCAGCCCCTTGAAAACTGGGACAAGGAATGAAAAACTGTTTTTT. Amino acid sequence: CASSPLKTGTRNEKLFF. The whole variable domain, filled in from reference TRBV7-2 and TRBJ1-4, reads GAGVSQSPSNKVTEKGKDVELRCDPISGHTALYWYRQSLGQGLEFLIYFQGNSAPDKSGLPSDRFSAERTGGSVSTLTIQRTQQEDSAVYLCASSPLKTGTRNEKLFFGSGTQLSVL.

The chain uses TRBV6-2 or TRBV6-3 and TRBJ2-2, with 10 bases lining up with TRBD1. The germline V gene has CDR1 MNHEY and CDR2 SVGEGT. The CDR3 length is 17 residues. The V segment lost 3 bases and the J segment 6 bases; nucleotides outside the gene matches: 10. DNA for the CDR3: TGTGCCAGCAGTTATAGCAGAGGACAGGGGGTGGCCGGGGAGCTGTTTTTT. Its protein is CASSYSRGQGVAGELFF.

The chain employs TRBV2 and TRBJ1-6, with 7 bases aligning to TRBD1. This CDR3 has 15 amino acids. Germline V gene lookup returns CDR1 SNHLY and CDR2 FYNNEI. Unmatched junction bases numbered 10, after V lost 7 bases and J lost 7 bases. The CDR3 DNA reads TGTGCCAGCACCCCGACGACAGGGAACAATTCACCCCTCCACTTT. Protein sequence: CASTPTTGNNSPLHF.

DNA for the CDR3: TGTGCCAGCAGCCAAGGCGCGAGTGGAGACAGCTATGGCTACACCTTC. Translated: CASSQGASGDSYGYTF. V and J are TRBV4-2 and TRBJ1-2, with D maybe TRBD1 (5 bases). The V end was cut by 1 base, the J end by 4 bases, with 16 bases between. The CDR3 has 16 amino acids. Per the germline V gene, CDR1 is LGHNA and CDR2 is YNFKEQ.

The chain carries TRBV28 and TRBJ1-3; unclear D gene. CDR1 MDHEN and CDR2 SYDVKM come from the germline V gene. Trimming took off 4 bases at V and 4 bases at J, with 14 bases between the two ends. The CDR3 has 15 residues. The CDR3 sequence: CASSSPGVPGNTIYF. The CDR3 DNA follows: TGTGCCAGCAGTTCCCCGGGTGTTCCCGGAAACACCATATATTTT.

The chain carries TRBV5-4 and TRBJ1-1; 8 bases fit TRBD1. The length of the CDR3 is 14 residues. With V trimmed by 5 bases and J by 2 bases, 5 bases remained unmatched. In germline, CDR1 is SGHNT, CDR2 YYREEE (reference sequence). The CDR3 region is CASRAGGGNTEAFF. The DNA of the CDR3 is TGTGCCAGCAGGGCAGGGGGCGGCAACACTGAAGCTTTCTTT.

The gene calls are TRBV2 and TRBJ1-3, with D unresolved. V was shortened by 2 bases and J by 4 bases, with 15 bases between the two germline ends. Germline loops: CDR1 SNHLY, CDR2 FYNNEI. The CDR3 sequence is 16 residues long. The CDR3 reads CASSEYSWAVGNTIYF. As DNA, the CDR3 is TGTGCCAGCAGTGAATACTCTTGGGCAGTCGGAAACACCATATATTTT.

The chain joins TRBV19 to TRBJ1-2; 7 bases align to TRBD1. This CDR3 has 16 amino acids. Looked up from germline, CDR1 is LNHDA and CDR2 is SQIVND (reference sequence). The V gene end was trimmed by 4 bases and the J gene end by 4 bases; junction bases not matched to a gene: 12. CDR3 loop: CASSNPSTGSPYGYTF. DNA for the CDR3: TGTGCCAGTAGTAACCCATCGACAGGGTCCCCCTATGGCTACACCTTC.

This clone occurred once. V and J are TRBV20-1 and TRBJ2-7; possible D gene TRBD2, 6 bases. V shed 5 bases and J shed 4 bases, with 9 bases lying between them. There are 11 residues in the CDR3. Germline V gene lookup returns CDR1 DFQATT and CDR2 SNEGSKA (reference sequence). CDR3 bases: TGCAGTGCTGCCGGGACTTACGAGCAGTACTTC. Its translation is CSAAGTYEQYF.

The chain carries TRBV7-9 and TRBJ2-7; tentatively, D is TRBD1 (6 bases). Germline CDR1 reads SEHNR; CDR2 reads FQNEAQ (reference sequence). The CDR3 spans 15 residues. The V and J ends lost 10 bases and 5 bases respectively, with 24 bases between them. CDR3: CATTARAFQGNEQYF. In DNA, the CDR3 is TGTGCCACTACCGCCAGGGCTTTCCAGGGGAACGAGCAGTACTTC.

The V and J genes are TRBV19 and TRBJ1-6, with TRBD1 matching 8 bases. Looked up from germline, CDR1 is LNHDA and CDR2 is SQIVND (reference sequence). Trimming removed 4 bases from V and 11 bases from J; junction bases left unmatched: 7. The length of the CDR3 is 14 residues. The CDR3 is CASSTQGALPPLHF. CDR3 nucleotides: TGTGCCAGTAGTACCCAGGGGGCTCTGCCACCCCTCCACTTT.

The gene calls are TRBV6-5 and TRBJ2-1; TRBD1 is a possible D gene (6 bases). This CDR3 contains 14 residues. Trimming removed 8 bases from V and 7 bases from J, with 18 bases in between. Germline V lookup: CDR1 MNHEY, CDR2 SVGAGI. This CDR3 is CASGIRGPANEQFF. CDR3 bases: TGTGCCAGCGGAATCAGGGGACCCGCTAATGAGCAGTTCTTC.